This TCR beta chain appears in the sequencing data of a study of shared clonotypes between healthy human individuals. V was shortened by 6 bases and J by 0 bases, with 7 bases between the two germline ends. The CDR3 extends over 13 amino acids. Germline CDR1 reads MNHEY; CDR2 reads SMNVEV (reference sequence). Only CD45RO-negative cells positively selected for CCR7 counted as naive CD8 cells, so terminally differentiated effector memory CD45RA+ cells were excluded. Assay execution took place at the deep level. Sequencing was performed with immunoSEQ multiplex PCR; in TCRdb, only in-frame clones are kept and a portion is missing. Among millions of clones, roughly 94% were seen once, and the ten largest hold roughly 1.1%.

The sequenced sample was naive CD8+ T cells sorted from blood. The gene calls are TRBV27 and TRBJ2-3, with D perhaps TRBD2 (5 bases). The TCR comes from a man between 18 and 35 years old in good health. The CDR3 reads CASRRVSTDTQYF. CDR3 bases: TGTGCCAGCAGGAGGGTTAGCACAGATACGCAGTATTTT.